This T cell receptor (beta chain) derives from a study of cytomegalovirus exposure and HLA in healthy donors. The PCR made use of 60 Vbeta and 13 Jbeta primers. Using immunoSEQ multiplex PCR, the repertoire was profiled, and TCRdb retains in-frame clones only, with some absent. Of 150,000 to 200,000 clones in the sample, 65% to 85% are singletons; the top ten hold under 7%. Germline CDR1 is LGHNA and CDR2 is YNFKEQ. This CDR3 is built from 16 residues. With V trimmed by 2 bases and J by 4 bases, 5 bases remained unmatched. The gene calls are TRBV4-2 and TRBJ1-6; 7 nucleotides line up with TRBD1. Material: PBMCs. This clonotype was sampled from a woman aged 25 to 39 in good health and CMV-seropositive. CDR3 DNA: TGTGCCAGCAGCCAAAGACAGGGTTTGTATAATTCACCCCTCCACTTT. It is translated as CASSQRQGLYNSPLHF.